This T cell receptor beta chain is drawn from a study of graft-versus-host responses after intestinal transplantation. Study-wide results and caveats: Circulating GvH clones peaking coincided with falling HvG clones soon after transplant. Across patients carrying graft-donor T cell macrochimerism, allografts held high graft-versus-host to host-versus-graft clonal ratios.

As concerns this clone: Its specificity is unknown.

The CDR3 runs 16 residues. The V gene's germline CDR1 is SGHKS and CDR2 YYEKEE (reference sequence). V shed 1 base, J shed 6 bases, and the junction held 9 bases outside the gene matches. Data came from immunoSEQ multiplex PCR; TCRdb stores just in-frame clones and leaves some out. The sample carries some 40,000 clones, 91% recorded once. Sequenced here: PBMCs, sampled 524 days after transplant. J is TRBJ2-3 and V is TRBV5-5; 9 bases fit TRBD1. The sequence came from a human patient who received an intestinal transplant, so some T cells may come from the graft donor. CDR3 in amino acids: CASSLHLTGGRDTQYF. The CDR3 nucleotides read TGTGCCAGCAGCTTGCATCTGACAGGGGGTAGGGATACGCAGTATTTT.